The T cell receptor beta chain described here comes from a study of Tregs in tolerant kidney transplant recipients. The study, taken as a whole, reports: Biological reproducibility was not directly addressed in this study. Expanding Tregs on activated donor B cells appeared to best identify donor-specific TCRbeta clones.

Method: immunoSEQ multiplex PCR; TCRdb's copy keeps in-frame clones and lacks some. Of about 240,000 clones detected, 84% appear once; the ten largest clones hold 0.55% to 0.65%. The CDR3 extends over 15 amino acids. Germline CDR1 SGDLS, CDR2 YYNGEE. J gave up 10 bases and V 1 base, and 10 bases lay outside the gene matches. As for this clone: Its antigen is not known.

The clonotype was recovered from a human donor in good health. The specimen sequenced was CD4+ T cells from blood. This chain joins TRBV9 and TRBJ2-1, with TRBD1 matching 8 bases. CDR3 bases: TGTGCCAGCAGCGTATTCCCGACAGGGGAAGCAGAGCAGTTCTTC. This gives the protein CASSVFPTGEAEQFF.